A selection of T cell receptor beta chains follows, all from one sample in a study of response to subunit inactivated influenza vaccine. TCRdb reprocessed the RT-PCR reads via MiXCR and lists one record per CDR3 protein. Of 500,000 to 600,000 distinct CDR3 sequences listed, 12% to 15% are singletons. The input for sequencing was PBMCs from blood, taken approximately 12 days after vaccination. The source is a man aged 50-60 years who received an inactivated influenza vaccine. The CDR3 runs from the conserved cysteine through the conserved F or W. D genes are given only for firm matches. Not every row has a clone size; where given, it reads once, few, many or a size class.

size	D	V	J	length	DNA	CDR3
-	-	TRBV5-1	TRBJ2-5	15	TGCGCCAGCAGCCTCCAAGGGGCAGGGAAAAAGACCCAGTACTTC	CASSLQGAGKKTQYF
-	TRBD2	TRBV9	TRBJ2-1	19	TGTGCCAGCAGCCCCACACTAGCGGGAGGGCCATATCCCTCGGATGAGCAGTTCTTC	CASSPTLAGGPYPSDEQFF
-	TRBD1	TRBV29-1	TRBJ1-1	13	TGCAGCGCTTACGGGACAGCTGGCACTGAAGCTTTCTTT	CSAYGTAGTEAFF
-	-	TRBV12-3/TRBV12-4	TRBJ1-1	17	TGTGCCAGCAGTTTCGAGTCGGGAATTCGGGTGAACACTGAAGCTTTCTTT	CASSFESGIRVNTEAFF
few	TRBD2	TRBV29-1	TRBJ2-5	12	TGCAGCGTCAAGGTAGCGGGAGAGACCCAGTACTTC	CSVKVAGETQYF
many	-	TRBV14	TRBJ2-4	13	TGTGCCAGCAGCCAGGCGGACTTAAACATTCAGTACTTC	CASSQADLNIQYF
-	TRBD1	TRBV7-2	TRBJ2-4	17	TGTGCCAGCAGCTCGATAGGACAGGGACAGGCCAAAAACATTCAGTACTTC	CASSSIGQGQAKNIQYF
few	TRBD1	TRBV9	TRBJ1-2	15	TGTGCCAGCAGCGTAGGGACAGGGCACGGCTATGGCTACACCTTC	CASSVGTGHGYGYTF
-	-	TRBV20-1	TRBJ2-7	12	TGCAGTTCCCGACGAGGGAACCGCGAGCAGTACTTC	CSSRRGNREQYF
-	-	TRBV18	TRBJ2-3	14	TGTGCCAGCTCACGAAACCCCGGGAAAGATACGCAGTATTTT	CASSRNPGKDTQYF
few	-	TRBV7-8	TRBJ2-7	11	TGTGCCAGCAGCGCCCCCACGGAGCAGTACTTC	CASSAPTEQYF
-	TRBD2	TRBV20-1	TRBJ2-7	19	TGCAGTGCCAGACCCGACAGGGAGACTAGCGGGGCACCAGGATCCGAGCAGTACTTC	CSARPDRETSGAPGSEQYF
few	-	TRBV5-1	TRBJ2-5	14	TGCGCCAGCAGCTCCGGACAGTACCAAGAGACCCAGTACTTC	CASSSGQYQETQYF
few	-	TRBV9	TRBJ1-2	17	TGTGCCAGCAGCCCCCGACCGATACGAGACGCGGGCTATGGCTACACCTTC	CASSPRPIRDAGYGYTF
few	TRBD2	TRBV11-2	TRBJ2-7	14	TGTGCCAGCAGCCACGGGACTAGCGGGTTAGAGCAGTACTTC	CASSHGTSGLEQYF
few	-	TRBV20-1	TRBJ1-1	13	TGCAGTGCTGAGGACTCGATGAACACTGAAGCTTTCTTT	CSAEDSMNTEAFF
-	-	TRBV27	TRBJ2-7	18	TGTGCCAGCAGTCCCTTTCCCCTCCGGGACCTTACATACTCCGAGCAGTACTTC	CASSPFPLRDLTYSEQYF
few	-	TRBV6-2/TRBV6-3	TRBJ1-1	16	TGTGCCACCAACAAAAGAGCGGGGGAAGTAAACACTGAAGCTTTCTTT	CATNKRAGEVNTEAFF
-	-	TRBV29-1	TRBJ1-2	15	TGCAGCGTTCCCCTCGGGTGGGGAGCACCCTATGGCTACACCTTC	CSVPLGWGAPYGYTF
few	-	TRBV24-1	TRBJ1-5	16	TGTGCCACCAGTGACCACAGGGCCGGGGGCAATCAGCCCCAGCATTTT	CATSDHRAGGNQPQHF
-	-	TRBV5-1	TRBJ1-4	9	TGCGCCACCCATGAAAAACTGTTTTTT	CATHEKLFF
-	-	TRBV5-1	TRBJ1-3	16	TGCGCCAGCAGCTCCCGGACAGCGGACTCTGGAAACACCATATATTTT	CASSSRTADSGNTIYF
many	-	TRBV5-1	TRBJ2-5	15	TGCGCCAGCAGCTTGGGAGTCGGCATACAAGAGACCCAGTACTTC	CASSLGVGIQETQYF
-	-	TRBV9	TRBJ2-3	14	TGTGCCAGCAGCGTAGGCAGCAGCACAGATACGCAGTATTTT	CASSVGSSTDTQYF
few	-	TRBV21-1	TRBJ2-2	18	TGTGCCAGCAGCAAAGGGGAGGCCAGGGGATTAGTCCCCGGGGAGCTGTTTTTT	CASSKGEARGLVPGELFF
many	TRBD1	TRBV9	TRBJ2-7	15	TGTGCCAGCAGCCCCGGGACAGCGTTTAGGAACGAGCAGTACTTC	CASSPGTAFRNEQYF
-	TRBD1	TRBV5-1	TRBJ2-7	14	TGCGCCAGCAGCTTGGGGCAAGGGGGCTCCGAGCAGTACTTC	CASSLGQGGSEQYF
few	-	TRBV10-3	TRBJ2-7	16	TGTGCCATCAGTGAGTCTCGGGGGAGAGAGGTGAACGAGCAGTACTTC	CAISESRGREVNEQYF
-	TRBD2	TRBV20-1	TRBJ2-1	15	TGCAGTGCTAGGGATAGCGGGAGGGCCGTAAATGAGCAGTTCTTC	CSARDSGRAVNEQFF
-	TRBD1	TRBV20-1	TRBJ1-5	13	TGCAGTGTAACGGACAGGGGGAATCAGCCCCAGCATTTT	CSVTDRGNQPQHF
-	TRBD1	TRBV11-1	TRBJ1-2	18	TGTGCCAGCAGCTTAATGCGGACAGGGGTCAGATCTAAGTATGGCTACACCTTC	CASSLMRTGVRSKYGYTF